The T cell receptor (beta chain) under discussion was sequenced for a study of shared clonotypes between healthy human individuals. Deep-level settings were used for running the assay. The method was immunoSEQ multiplex PCR; TCRdb's version includes in-frame clones alone and lacks a portion of them. The data hold about 1.5 million clones, with nearly 99% observed a single time. The CDR3 consists of 15 residues. Germline V lookup: CDR1 SGHRS, CDR2 YFSETQ. V lost 6 bases and J 0 bases, leaving 16 bases between the germline ends. The rearrangement links TRBV5-1 to TRBJ2-7, with D uncertain. This sequence originates from a man under 40 in good health. Sequenced input: naive CD4+ T cells sorted from blood. Subset given: CD45RA+ positively selected. The CDR3 region is CASTSVDGYSYEQYF. In nucleotides, the CDR3 is TGCGCCAGCACCTCCGTCGACGGGTACTCCTACGAGCAGTACTTC.